This entry concerns a single T cell receptor (beta chain). The antigen is not known. PCR employed 60 Vbeta and 13 Jbeta primers. This table comes from immunoSEQ multiplex PCR, and its TCRdb copy is limited to in-frame clones, with some not included. Here the sample spans fewer than 200,000 clones, roughly 10% being singletons. The data were obtained in a study of cytomegalovirus exposure and HLA in healthy donors. After removal of 3 bases from V and 7 bases from J, the junction contained 7 bases not matched to a gene. Germline V gene lookup returns CDR1 SGDLS and CDR2 YYNGEE. This CDR3 is built from 15 residues. Nominally healthy donors were sampled, though unrecorded immune exposures were likely. Regarding the study as a whole: Donor immune exposure was known only as CMV serostatus. Three chains linked to CMV were shown in vitro to be specific for CMV antigens.

The V gene is TRBV9, the J gene TRBJ1-4; 9 bases align to TRBD1. The sequenced material came from PBMCs. The clonotype comes from a woman aged 30 to 39 in good health and CMV-seropositive. The CDR3 loop is CASSAGQGVGEKLFF. The DNA of the CDR3 is TGTGCCAGCAGCGCGGGACAGGGCGTCGGTGAAAAACTGTTTTTT.